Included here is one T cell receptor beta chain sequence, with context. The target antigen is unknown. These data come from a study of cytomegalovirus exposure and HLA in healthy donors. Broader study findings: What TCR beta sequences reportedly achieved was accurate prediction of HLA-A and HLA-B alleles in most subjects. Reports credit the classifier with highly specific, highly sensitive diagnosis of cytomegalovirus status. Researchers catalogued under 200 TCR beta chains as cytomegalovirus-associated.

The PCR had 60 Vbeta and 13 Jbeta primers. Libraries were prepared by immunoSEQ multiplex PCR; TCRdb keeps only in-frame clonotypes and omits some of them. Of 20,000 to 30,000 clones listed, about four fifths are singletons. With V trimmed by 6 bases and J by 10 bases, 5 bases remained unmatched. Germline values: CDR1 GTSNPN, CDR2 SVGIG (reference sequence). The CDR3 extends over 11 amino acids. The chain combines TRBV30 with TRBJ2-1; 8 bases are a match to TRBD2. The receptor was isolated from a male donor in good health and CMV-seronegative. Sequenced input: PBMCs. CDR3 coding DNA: TGTGCCTGCGGGACTAGGTGGGAGCAGTTCTTC. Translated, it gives CACGTRWEQFF.